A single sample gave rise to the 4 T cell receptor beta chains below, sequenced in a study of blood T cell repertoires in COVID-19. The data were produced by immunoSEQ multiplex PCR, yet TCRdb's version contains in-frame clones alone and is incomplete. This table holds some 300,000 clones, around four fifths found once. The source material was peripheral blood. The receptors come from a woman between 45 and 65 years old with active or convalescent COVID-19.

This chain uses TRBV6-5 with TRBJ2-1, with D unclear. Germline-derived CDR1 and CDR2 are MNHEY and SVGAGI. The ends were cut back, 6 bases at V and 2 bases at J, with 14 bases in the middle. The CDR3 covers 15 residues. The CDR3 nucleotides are TGTGCCAGCAGCCCGCGTATCCTCACCTACAATGAGCAGTTCTTC. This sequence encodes CASSPRILTYNEQFF.

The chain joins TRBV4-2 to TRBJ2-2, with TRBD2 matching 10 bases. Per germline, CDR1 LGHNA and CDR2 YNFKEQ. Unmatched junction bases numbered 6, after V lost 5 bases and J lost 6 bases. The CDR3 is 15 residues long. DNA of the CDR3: TGTGCCAGCAGCTTGGGGACTAGCGACGCCGGGGAGCTGTTTTTT. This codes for CASSLGTSDAGELFF.

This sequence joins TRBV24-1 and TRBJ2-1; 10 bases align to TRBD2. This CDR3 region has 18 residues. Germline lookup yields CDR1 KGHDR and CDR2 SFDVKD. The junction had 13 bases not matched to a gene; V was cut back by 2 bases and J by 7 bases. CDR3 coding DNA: TGTGCCACCAGTGATTATAAAGGGCTAGCGGGAGTAGGGAATGAGCAGTTCTTC. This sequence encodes CATSDYKGLAGVGNEQFF.

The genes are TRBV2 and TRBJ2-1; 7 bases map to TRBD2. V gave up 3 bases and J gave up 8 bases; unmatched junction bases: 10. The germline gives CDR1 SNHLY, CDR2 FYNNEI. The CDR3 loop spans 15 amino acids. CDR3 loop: CASSDDKGGSDEQFF. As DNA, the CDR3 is TGTGCCAGCAGTGATGATAAGGGCGGGAGCGATGAGCAGTTCTTC.